The present TCR beta chain was sequenced within a study of post-analysis software for immune sequencing data. Study results and limitations: There were four or five TRBV segments more frequent in patients than controls, and TRBV5-6, TRBV5-1 and TRBV20-1 were among them.

The TCR beta cDNA libraries contained unique molecular identifiers. TCRdb re-called the PCR reads through MiXCR, storing one row per CDR3 protein. The table lists 700,000 to 800,000 distinct CDR3 sequences, around 27% of them singletons, with around 0.56% in the top ten. This CDR3 is 18 amino acids long. Germline V CDR1 and CDR2: SGHTA, FQGNSA. V shed 5 bases and J 5 bases; nucleotides not matched to a gene: 19. There are a few counts of this clonotype. Antigen: not known. This TCR derives from a girl aged 10 to 17 with multiple sclerosis. Sequences were obtained from blood. The chain carries TRBV7-2 and TRBJ2-3; 7 nucleotides line up with TRBD2. The CDR3 nucleotides are TGTGCCAGCAGCCTCTTACCTGGGGCTAGCGGCCCCCGAGATACGCAGTATTTT. Translation gives CASSLLPGASGPRDTQYF.